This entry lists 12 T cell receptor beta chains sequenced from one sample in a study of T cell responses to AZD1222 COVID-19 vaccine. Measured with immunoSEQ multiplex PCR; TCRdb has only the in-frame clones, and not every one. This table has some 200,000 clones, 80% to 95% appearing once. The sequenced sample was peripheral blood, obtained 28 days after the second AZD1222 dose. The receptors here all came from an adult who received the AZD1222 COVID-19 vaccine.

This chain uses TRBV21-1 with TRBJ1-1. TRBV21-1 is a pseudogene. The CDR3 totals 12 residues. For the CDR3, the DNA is TGTGCCAGCAGCAAAGAGGGTAGAGAAGCTTTCTTT. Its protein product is CASSKEGREAFF.

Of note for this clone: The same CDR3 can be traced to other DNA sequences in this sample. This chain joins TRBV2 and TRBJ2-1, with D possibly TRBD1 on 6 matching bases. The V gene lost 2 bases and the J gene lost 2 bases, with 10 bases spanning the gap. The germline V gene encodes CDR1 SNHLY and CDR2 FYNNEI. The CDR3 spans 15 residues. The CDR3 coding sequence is TGTGCCAGCAGTGAAAGGTCAGGGGCCTACAATGAGCAGTTCTTC. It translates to CASSERSGAYNEQFF.

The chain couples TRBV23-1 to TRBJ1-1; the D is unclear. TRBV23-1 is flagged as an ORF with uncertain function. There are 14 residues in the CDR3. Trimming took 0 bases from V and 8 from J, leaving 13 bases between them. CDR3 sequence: CASSQSGGGKEAFF. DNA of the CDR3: TGCGCCAGCAGTCAATCAGGAGGAGGGAAGGAAGCTTTCTTT.

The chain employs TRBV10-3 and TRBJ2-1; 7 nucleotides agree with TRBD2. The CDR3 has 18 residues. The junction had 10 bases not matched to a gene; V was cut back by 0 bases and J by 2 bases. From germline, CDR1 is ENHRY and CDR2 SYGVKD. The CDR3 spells CAISESKGGSAPYNEQFF. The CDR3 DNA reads TGTGCCATCAGTGAGTCGAAGGGCGGGAGTGCCCCCTACAATGAGCAGTTCTTC.

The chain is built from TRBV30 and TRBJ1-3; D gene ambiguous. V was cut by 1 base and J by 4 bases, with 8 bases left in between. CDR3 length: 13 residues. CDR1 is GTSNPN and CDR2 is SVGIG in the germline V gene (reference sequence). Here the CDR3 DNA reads TGTGCCTGGAGTGGGGAGTGGGGAAACACCATATATTTT. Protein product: CAWSGEWGNTIYF.

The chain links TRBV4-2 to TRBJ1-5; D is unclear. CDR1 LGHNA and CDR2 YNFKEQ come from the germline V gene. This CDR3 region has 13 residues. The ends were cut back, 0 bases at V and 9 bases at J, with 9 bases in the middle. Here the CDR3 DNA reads TGTGCCAGCAGCCAAGATCGGCAGCGGCCCCAGCATTTT. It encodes CASSQDRQRPQHF.

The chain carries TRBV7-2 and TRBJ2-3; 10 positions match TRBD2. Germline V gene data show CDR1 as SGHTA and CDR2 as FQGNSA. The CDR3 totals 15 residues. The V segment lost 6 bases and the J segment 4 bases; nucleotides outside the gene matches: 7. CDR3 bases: TGTGCCAGCAGTTTACCGGGACTAGCGTCAGATACGCAGTATTTT. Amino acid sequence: CASSLPGLASDTQYF.

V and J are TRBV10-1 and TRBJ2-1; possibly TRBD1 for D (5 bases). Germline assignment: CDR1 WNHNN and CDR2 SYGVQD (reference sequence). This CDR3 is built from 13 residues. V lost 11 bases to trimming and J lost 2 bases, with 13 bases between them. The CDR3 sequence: CAPKGLTYNEQFF. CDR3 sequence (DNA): TGCGCCCCCAAGGGGCTAACCTACAATGAGCAGTTCTTC.

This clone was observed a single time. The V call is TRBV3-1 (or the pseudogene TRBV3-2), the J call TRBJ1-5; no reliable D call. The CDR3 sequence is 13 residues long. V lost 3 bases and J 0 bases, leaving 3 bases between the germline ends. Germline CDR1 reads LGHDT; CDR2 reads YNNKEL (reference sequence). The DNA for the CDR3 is TGTGCCAGCAGCCACGGTAGCAATCAGCCCCAGCATTTT. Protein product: CASSHGSNQPQHF.

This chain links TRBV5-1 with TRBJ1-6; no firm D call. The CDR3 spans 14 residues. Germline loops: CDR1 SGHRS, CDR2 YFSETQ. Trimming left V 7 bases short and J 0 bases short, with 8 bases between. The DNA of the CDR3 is TGCGCCAGCGCCAGGAGCTCCTATAATTCACCCCTCCACTTT. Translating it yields CASARSSYNSPLHF. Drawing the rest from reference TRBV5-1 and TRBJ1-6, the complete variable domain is KAGVTQTPRYLIKTRGQQVTLSCSPISGHRSVSWYQQTPGQGLQFLFEYFSETQRNKGNFPGRFSGRQFSNSRSEMNVSTLELGDSALYLCASARSSYNSPLHFGNGTRLTVT.

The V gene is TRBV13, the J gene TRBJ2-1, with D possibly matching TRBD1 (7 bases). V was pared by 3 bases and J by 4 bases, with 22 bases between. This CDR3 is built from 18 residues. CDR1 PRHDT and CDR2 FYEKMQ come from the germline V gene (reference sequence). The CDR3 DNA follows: TGTGCCAGCAGCTTGCGGACAGGCCGACTAGGCGGGTACAATGAGCAGTTCTTC. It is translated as CASSLRTGRLGGYNEQFF.

CDR3 bases: TGTGCCAGCAGCTTAGGCCACTCGTCGCCGGTGCTTGCAGATACGCAGTATTTT. Protein sequence: CASSLGHSSPVLADTQYF. The chain employs TRBV11-2 and TRBJ2-3; D remains unclear. V was shortened by 1 base and J by 4 bases, with 21 bases between the two germline ends. This CDR3 comprises 18 residues. Germline CDR1 is SGHAT and CDR2 is FQNNGV. Full variable domain (rest looked up from reference TRBV11-2 and TRBJ2-3): EAGVAQSPRYKIIEKRQSVAFWCNPISGHATLYWYQQILGQGPKLLIQFQNNGVVDDSQLPKDRFSAERLKGVDSTLKIQPAKLEDSAVYLCASSLGHSSPVLADTQYFGPGTRLTVL.